What follows are 32 T cell receptor beta chains derived from one specimen sequenced in a study of graft-versus-host responses after intestinal transplantation. Method: immunoSEQ multiplex PCR; TCRdb's copy keeps in-frame clones and lacks some. This table holds over 100,000 clones, more than 90% found once. These receptors lack a known antigen. Source: unstimulated CD4+ T cells sorted from spleen or lymph node cells, taken before transplant. These receptors originate from a human donor who was the organ donor for an intestinal transplant.

A single count supports this clone. J is TRBJ2-5 and V is TRBV28, with D perhaps matching TRBD2 (6 bases). CDR3 length equals 13 residues. V lost 4 bases, J lost 2 bases, and 8 bases lay in between. Germline CDR1 reads MDHEN; CDR2 reads SYDVKM. The CDR3 is CASSWAGQETQYF. DNA for the CDR3: TGTGCCAGCAGTTGGGCGGGGCAAGAGACCCAGTACTTC.

As DNA, the CDR3 is TGTGCCAGCAGTGAAGGGAGCTATGGCTACACCTTC. It specifies CASSEGSYGYTF. V and J are TRBV2 and TRBJ1-2; D gene ambiguous. CDR1 is SNHLY, CDR2 FYNNEI, per germline. V shed 1 base and J shed 4 bases, with 4 bases lying between them. The CDR3 contains 12 residues.

The chain carries TRBV2 and TRBJ1-5; 8 positions match TRBD1. V shed 6 bases and J 4 bases; nucleotides not matched to a gene: 8. Germline-derived CDR1 and CDR2 are SNHLY and FYNNEI. This CDR3 is built from 15 residues. The CDR3 sequence: CASRDRTGSNQPQHF. DNA for the CDR3: TGTGCCAGCAGAGACAGGACAGGGTCGAATCAGCCCCAGCATTTT. Full variable domain (remainder filled in from reference TRBV2 and TRBJ1-5): EPEVTQTPSHQVTQMGQEVILRCVPISNHLYFYWYRQILGQKVEFLVSFYNNEISEKSEIFDDQFSVERPDGSNFTLKIRSTKLEDSAMYFCASRDRTGSNQPQHFGDGTRLSIL.

V usage is TRBV5-1 and J usage is TRBJ2-1, with TRBD2 identical over 7 bases. Germline V gives CDR1 SGHRS, CDR2 YFSETQ. V trimming: 0 bases; J trimming: 3 bases; junction bases outside the gene matches: 3. This CDR3 has 15 residues. The CDR3 region is CASSLESSGYNEQFF. The CDR3 nucleotides are TGCGCCAGCAGCTTGGAATCTAGCGGCTACAATGAGCAGTTCTTC.

The V call is TRBV10-3, the J call TRBJ2-3; 16 positions agree with TRBD2. The length of the CDR3 is 18 residues. Germline CDR1 and CDR2: ENHRY and SYGVKD. V lost 2 bases and J lost 6; bases outside the gene matches: 8. CDR3 amino acids: CAISEKGLAGGRRDTQYF. In DNA, the CDR3 is TGTGCCATCAGTGAGAAGGGACTAGCGGGAGGGCGACGGGATACGCAGTATTTT.

This clone was detected once. The chain combines TRBV4-3 with TRBJ2-1; no reliable D call. The CDR3 spans 14 residues. Germline V CDR1 and CDR2: LGHNA, YSLEER. With 1 base removed from V and 8 bases from J, the gap between germline ends came to 12 bases. The CDR3 here is CASSQGLASDEQFF. The CDR3 DNA reads TGCGCCAGCAGCCAAGGGCTGGCGTCGGATGAGCAGTTCTTC.

The rearrangement links TRBV9 to TRBJ2-1, with D tentatively TRBD2 (6 bases). Trimming shortened V by 2 bases and J by 12 bases, and 24 bases separated the two germline ends. There are 16 residues in the CDR3. Germline V gene lookup returns CDR1 SGDLS and CDR2 YYNGEE. The chain's CDR3 is CASSVTTGTPEVAQFF. The CDR3 DNA follows: TGTGCCAGCAGCGTGACGACCGGGACTCCGGAGGTAGCGCAGTTCTTC.

This CDR3 reads CASSIDPLDKTEAFF. The CDR3 DNA is TGTGCCAGTAGTATAGATCCGTTGGACAAGACTGAAGCTTTCTTT. The chain has TRBV19 and TRBJ1-1; the D gene is possibly TRBD1 (5 bases). This CDR3 spans 15 amino acids. V lost 0 bases to trimming and J lost 5 bases, with 13 bases between them. Germline loops: CDR1 LNHDA, CDR2 SQIVND (reference sequence).

This chain joins TRBV4-1 and TRBJ1-5; weak D call: TRBD1 (5 bases). The CDR3 is 16 residues long. Per germline, CDR1 MGHRA and CDR2 YSYEKL. V lost 0 bases to trimming and J lost 5 bases, with 14 bases between them. In DNA form, the CDR3 reads TGCGCCAGCAGCCAAGATAGGAACAGGCTCGATCAGCCCCAGCATTTT. This sequence encodes CASSQDRNRLDQPQHF.

This clone was observed a handful of times. The V gene is TRBV6-5, the J gene TRBJ2-7; tentative D call: TRBD1 (6 bases). V was clipped by 2 bases and J by 3 bases, with 14 bases between them. CDR3 length: 15 amino acids. Germline CDR1 and CDR2: MNHEY and SVGAGI. The CDR3 loop is CASSYKDSPYYEQYF. In nucleotides, the CDR3 is TGTGCCAGCAGTTACAAGGACAGCCCCTACTACGAGCAGTACTTC.

This chain uses TRBV7-9 with TRBJ2-6, with 7 bases matching TRBD1. With V trimmed by 10 bases and J by 1 base, 10 bases remained unmatched. This CDR3 is 16 amino acids long. CDR1 and CDR2 (germline): SEHNR, FQNEAQ (reference sequence). The CDR3 DNA is TGTGCCACCCGGGACAGTATTGGGTCTGGGGCCAACGTCCTGACTTTC. Protein product: CATRDSIGSGANVLTF.

The chain recombines TRBV19 with TRBJ1-5; no clear D gene. This CDR3 spans 15 amino acids. Between the trimmed V and J ends, which lost 1 base and 5 bases, there was a span of 12 bases. Germline loops: CDR1 LNHDA, CDR2 SQIVND (reference sequence). Here the CDR3 DNA reads TGTGCCAGTAGTATAGGGCAGGCCAACTATCAGCCCCAGCATTTT. Protein sequence: CASSIGQANYQPQHF.

V gene TRBV28 combines with J gene TRBJ2-5; D call uncertain. The CDR3 is made up of 15 amino acids. The germline V and J ends were trimmed by 6 bases and 2 bases, with 16 bases remaining between them. Germline V gene sequence: CDR1 MDHEN, CDR2 SYDVKM. This CDR3 is CASSPLSALQETQYF. The CDR3 nucleotides read TGTGCCAGCAGCCCCTTATCCGCCCTTCAAGAGACCCAGTACTTC.

In nucleotides, the CDR3 is TGTGCCAGCAGGAGACAGGGGAGCAATCAGCCCCAGCATTTT. Translating gives CASRRQGSNQPQHF. This sequence joins TRBV28 and TRBJ1-5, with TRBD1 matching over 8 bases. Germline V gene lookup returns CDR1 MDHEN and CDR2 SYDVKM. The length of the CDR3 is 14 residues. Losses at the gene ends were 6 bases for V and 1 base for J; bases not matched to a gene: 2.

The chain employs TRBV5-1 and TRBJ2-1; TRBD2 agrees at 11 bases. The CDR3 extends over 19 amino acids. Trimming removed 3 bases from V and 5 bases from J; junction bases left unmatched: 16. Germline-derived CDR1 and CDR2 are SGHRS and YFSETQ. The CDR3 sequence is CASSSPKLNLAGGHNEQFF. CDR3 sequence (DNA): TGCGCCAGCAGCTCGCCGAAACTCAATCTAGCGGGAGGCCACAATGAGCAGTTCTTC.

V and J are TRBV4-2 and TRBJ2-7; D unresolved. Trimming removed 0 bases from V and 3 bases from J, with 15 bases in between. The CDR3 has 16 amino acids. Per the germline V gene, CDR1 is LGHNA and CDR2 is YNFKEQ. The CDR3 DNA follows: TGTGCCAGCAGCCAAGATTCTTGGCTAGGTAGCTACGAGCAGTACTTC. Residues: CASSQDSWLGSYEQYF.

The chain combines TRBV19 with TRBJ1-2; perhaps TRBD1 as D (5 bases). The CDR3 is 11 residues long. The V and J ends lost 5 bases and 7 bases respectively, with 8 bases between them. Germline V gene sequence: CDR1 LNHDA, CDR2 SQIVND (reference sequence). CDR3 sequence reads: CASSSRGGYTF. The CDR3 region has the DNA TGTGCCAGTAGTTCAAGGGGTGGCTACACCTTC.

The rearrangement joins TRBV6-4 to TRBJ2-7; D gene ambiguous. V was trimmed by 2 bases and J by 6 bases, leaving 11 bases between them. Germline CDR1 MRHNA, CDR2 SNTAGT. CDR3 size: 13 residues. The CDR3 DNA reads as TGTGCCAGCAGTGACGACTGGCAAGGCGAGCAGTACTTC. Translated, it gives CASSDDWQGEQYF.

This chain joins TRBV27 and TRBJ1-2; 12 bases line up with TRBD1. The length of the CDR3 is 15 residues. Looked up from germline, CDR1 is MNHEY and CDR2 is SMNVEV (reference sequence). V was pared by 4 bases and J by 4 bases, with 4 bases of the junction left unmatched. The CDR3 sequence: CASSSPGQGAYGYTF. The CDR3 DNA follows: TGTGCCAGCAGTTCACCGGGACAGGGGGCCTATGGCTACACCTTC.

The gene calls are TRBV28 and TRBJ2-2; the D is unclear. V lost 0 bases, J lost 2 bases, and 4 bases lay in between. The CDR3 is 14 residues long. The germline V gene encodes CDR1 MDHEN and CDR2 SYDVKM. Written as DNA, the CDR3 is TGTGCCAGCAGTTTATGGGGTAACACCGGGGAGCTGTTTTTT. Its translation: CASSLWGNTGELFF.

The chain has TRBV9 and TRBJ1-2; D gene unclear. Germline-derived CDR1 and CDR2 are SGDLS and YYNGEE. The CDR3 covers 13 residues. Trimming took 0 bases from V and 5 from J, leaving 8 bases between them. The CDR3: CASSVATRYGYTF. CDR3 nucleotide sequence: TGTGCCAGCAGCGTAGCTACGCGGTATGGCTACACCTTC.

The V gene is TRBV4-3, the J gene TRBJ2-6, with a possible D match to TRBD2 (6 bases). Germline assignment: CDR1 LGHNA and CDR2 YSLEER. The CDR3 totals 18 residues. V was clipped by 2 bases and J by 0 bases, with 14 bases between them. CDR3 nucleotide sequence: TGCGCCAGCAGCCAACTACCGCCCGGGAGCTCTGGGGCCAACGTCCTGACTTTC. Its translation is CASSQLPPGSSGANVLTF.

The rearrangement links TRBV7-9 to TRBJ2-1; 11 positions agree with TRBD1. The CDR3 sequence is 15 residues long. Trimming took 8 bases from V and 7 from J; bases not matched to a gene: 10. The germline gives CDR1 SEHNR, CDR2 FQNEAQ (reference sequence). CDR3 nucleotide sequence: TGTGCCAGCTTTCCGGACAGGGGGCATCGGAATGAGCAGTTCTTC. Translation gives CASFPDRGHRNEQFF.

V is TRBV10-3 and J is TRBJ2-7; D could derive from TRBD1 or TRBD2 (6 bases each). CDR1 is ENHRY and CDR2 is SYGVKD in the germline V gene. This CDR3 has 12 amino acids. The V and J ends lost 8 bases and 4 bases respectively, with 12 bases between them. CDR3 residues: CAISEGGYEQYF. The CDR3 region has the DNA TGTGCCATCTCTGAGGGGGGTTACGAGCAGTACTTC.

The genes are TRBV6-6 and TRBJ2-7, with D possibly TRBD2 on 5 matching bases. V was shortened by 6 bases and J by 3 bases, with 15 bases between the two germline ends. Germline CDR1 MNHNY, CDR2 SVGAGI (reference sequence). There are 14 residues in the CDR3. CDR3 nucleotides: TGTGCCAGCAGGAAAGGACTGCGCTTCTACGAGCAGTACTTC. This gives the protein CASRKGLRFYEQYF.

This sequence joins TRBV6-5 and TRBJ2-3, with D possibly matching TRBD1 (6 bases). This CDR3 spans 14 amino acids. Trimming stripped 2 bases from V and 1 base from J, with 7 bases between. The germline V gene has CDR1 MNHEY and CDR2 SVGAGI. The CDR3 DNA is TGTGCCAGCAGTTACCCAGGGGGCACAGATACGCAGTATTTT. Protein sequence: CASSYPGGTDTQYF.

The V gene is TRBV19, the J gene TRBJ2-5, with 9 bases that match TRBD1. The CDR3 is 14 amino acids. The ends lost 5 bases at V and 3 bases at J; junction bases unmatched: 4. Germline CDR1 is LNHDA and CDR2 is SQIVND (reference sequence). For the CDR3, the DNA is TGTGCCAGTAGTGCAACAGGGGGCGAAGAGACCCAGTACTTC. Its translation is CASSATGGEETQYF.

J is TRBJ2-7 and V is TRBV4-1, with 7 bases matching TRBD2. Trimming cost V 4 bases and J 2 bases; bases outside gene matches: 5. The CDR3 is 14 amino acids. Germline V gene lookup returns CDR1 MGHRA and CDR2 YSYEKL. CDR3 sequence reads: CASSRAGRPYEQYF. CDR3 in DNA: TGCGCCAGCAGCCGAGCGGGAAGGCCCTACGAGCAGTACTTC.

The chain joins TRBV11-2 to TRBJ2-3, with a possible D match to TRBD1 (6 bases). This CDR3 comprises 16 residues. Germline CDR1 is SGHAT and CDR2 is FQNNGV. Trimming removed 2 bases from V and 1 base from J, with 13 bases in between. The CDR3 DNA sequence: TGTGCCAGCAGCTTACTTCAGGGGTTCGGCACAGATACGCAGTATTTT. It yields the protein CASSLLQGFGTDTQYF.

The gene calls are TRBV7-9 and TRBJ2-7, with TRBD2 identical over 10 bases. CDR3 size: 13 residues. The germline gives CDR1 SEHNR, CDR2 FQNEAQ (reference sequence). V trimming: 5 bases; J trimming: 8 bases; junction bases outside the gene matches: 6. CDR3 loop: CASSTTSGAQQYF. The CDR3 DNA is TGTGCCAGCAGCACCACTAGCGGGGCCCAGCAGTACTTC.

The V and J genes are TRBV19 and TRBJ1-2; 7 positions match TRBD1. CDR3 length equals 14 residues. Germline CDR1 reads LNHDA; CDR2 reads SQIVND (reference sequence). The J segment lost 2 bases and the V segment lost 5 bases, leaving 5 bases of the junction unmatched. CDR3 in DNA: TGTGCCAGTAGTGCGGGACAGTTCAACTATGGCTACACCTTC. Amino acid sequence: CASSAGQFNYGYTF.

This chain joins TRBV9 and TRBJ2-6, with TRBD1 matching over 10 bases. Looked up from germline, CDR1 is SGDLS and CDR2 is YYNGEE. There are 16 residues in the CDR3. V shed 3 bases and J 2 bases; nucleotides not matched to a gene: 2. The CDR3 region is CASSETGGAGANVLTF. The CDR3 nucleotides read TGTGCCAGCAGCGAGACAGGGGGCGCTGGGGCCAACGTCCTGACTTTC.